Listed here are 23 T cell receptor beta chains from one sample, sequenced in a study of T cells in Graves' hyperthyroidism and ophthalmopathy. Researchers amplified the TCR beta CDR3 regions from RNA transcripts. In the first-round RT-PCR of the TCR CDR3, the HTBI primer set was used. A single record per CDR3 protein comes from TCRdb applying MiXCR to the multiplex PCR reads. There are 300,000 to 450,000 distinct CDR3 sequences in the sample; 20% to 30% occur only once, and around four fifths lies in the top ten. The sequenced sample was blood. The receptors originated from a man aged 45-65 years with Graves' hyperthyroidism.

In the case of this clonotype: The CDR3 does not close with the conserved phenylalanine or tryptophan, likely indicating a read error. The J gene is TRBJ2-3, the V gene TRBV5-5, with a possible D match to TRBD1 (5 bases). V lost 0 bases and J 5 bases, leaving 10 bases between the germline ends. In germline, CDR1 is SGHKS, CDR2 YYEKEE (reference sequence). The CDR3 loop spans 14 amino acids. CDR3 DNA: TGTGCCAGCAGCTTGGCCCAGGGCATAGATACGCAGTATTCT. It specifies CASSLAQGIDTQYS.

A few counts support this clonotype. V and J are TRBV11-2 and TRBJ2-1, with D uncertain. The V end lost 2 bases, the J end lost 11 bases, and 10 bases lay between the germline ends. Germline-derived CDR1 and CDR2 are SGHAT and FQNNGV. The CDR3 is 12 amino acids. CDR3 nucleotide sequence: TGTGCCAGCAGCTTACCTTCGGAAAAGCAGTTCTTC. Amino acid sequence: CASSLPSEKQFF.

This clonotype was detected ten times or more. V gene TRBV28 combines with J gene TRBJ2-3; possibly TRBD2 for D (5 bases). Trimming took 6 bases from V and 0 from J, leaving 19 bases between them. Germline V gene data show CDR1 as MDHEN and CDR2 as SYDVKM. The CDR3 covers 17 residues. The CDR3 bases are TGTGCCAGCAGCACACCTTGGAGCGGAACTAGCACAGATACGCAGTATTTT. Translated, it gives CASSTPWSGTSTDTQYF.

CDR3 in amino acids: CASSKTGRTAGYTF. The CDR3, as DNA: TGTGCCAGCAGTAAGACAGGAAGGACGGCTGGCTACACCTTC. The chain is built from TRBV9 and TRBJ1-2; D might be TRBD1 (6 bases). Germline CDR1 and CDR2: SGDLS and YYNGEE. CDR3 length: 14 amino acids. Trimming left V 5 bases short and J 7 bases short, with 18 bases between.

This clonotype has only a few counts. The chain combines TRBV5-1 with TRBJ2-5; 16 bases align to TRBD2. J lost 2 bases, V lost 3 bases, and 4 bases had no gene match. Germline-derived CDR1 and CDR2 are SGHRS and YFSETQ. The CDR3 length is 17 residues. The CDR3 sequence: CASSWGTSGREQETQYF. In DNA form, the CDR3 reads TGCGCCAGCAGCTGGGGGACTAGCGGGAGGGAACAAGAGACCCAGTACTTC.

This clonotype showed up just a few times. This chain uses TRBV20-1 with TRBJ2-7; D is unresolved. Trimming shortened V by 2 bases and J by 7 bases, and 18 bases separated the two germline ends. In germline, CDR1 is DFQATT, CDR2 SNEGSKA (reference sequence). The CDR3 consists of 14 residues. CDR3 DNA sequence: TGCAGTGCTAGAAGTGCCAGACTCACCTTTGAGCAGTACTTC. Its translation is CSARSARLTFEQYF.

The chain couples TRBV10-2 to TRBJ2-1; 12 nucleotides match TRBD2. This CDR3 comprises 16 residues. The J segment lost 8 bases and the V segment lost 0 bases, leaving 5 bases of the junction unmatched. Looked up from germline, CDR1 is WSHSY and CDR2 is SAAADI. The CDR3 region has the DNA TGCGCCAGCAGTGAGTCGTTGCTAGCGGGAGGGTATGAGCAGTTCTTC. Amino acids: CASSESLLAGGYEQFF.

At least ten counts were recorded for this clonotype. This chain connects TRBV7-8 to TRBJ2-5, with TRBD2 identical over 10 bases. The germline gives CDR1 SGHVS, CDR2 FQNEAQ. The CDR3 has 16 amino acids. V shed 0 bases, J shed 2 bases, and the junction held 3 bases outside the gene matches. The CDR3 region is CASSLASGRQQETQYF. CDR3 nucleotide sequence: TGTGCCAGCAGCTTAGCTAGCGGGAGGCAACAAGAGACCCAGTACTTC.

This clonotype has ten or more counts. The chain has TRBV28 and TRBJ2-5; 9 nucleotides align to TRBD2. The CDR3 has 12 amino acids. CDR1 MDHEN and CDR2 SYDVKM come from the germline V gene. CDR3 in DNA: TGTGCTTCTAGCGGGATACAAGAGACCCAGTACTTC. Amino acids: CASSGIQETQYF.

The gene calls are TRBV12-5 and TRBJ1-5, with D unclear. This CDR3 is 17 amino acids long. In germline, CDR1 is LGHNT, CDR2 FRNRAP. Trimming stripped 2 bases from V and 0 bases from J, with 14 bases between. CDR3 in DNA: TGTGCTAGTGGTTTGTCCCCGACAAGAAATAGCAATCAGCCCCAGCATTTT. This sequence encodes CASGLSPTRNSNQPQHF.

The gene calls are TRBV18 and TRBJ2-7; no definite D call. The CDR3 consists of 14 residues. The germline CDR1 and CDR2 sequences are KGHSH and LQKENI. The V end lost 3 bases, the J end lost 3 bases, and 12 bases lay between the germline ends. The CDR3 coding sequence is TGTGCCAGCTCACCGCTAACTGAGAACTACGAGCAGTACTTC. Amino acids: CASSPLTENYEQYF.

This clonotype has just a few counts. The chain is built from TRBV29-1 and TRBJ2-5; D call uncertain. The germline V and J ends were trimmed by 1 base and 0 bases, with 9 bases remaining between them. Germline V gene sequence: CDR1 SQVTM, CDR2 ANQGSEA. This CDR3 is 14 amino acids long. CDR3 DNA: TGCAGCGTTGAAGCCCCGGACCACCAAGAGACCCAGTACTTC. It is translated as CSVEAPDHQETQYF.

The CDR3 nucleotides read TGCAGCGTCATGACAGGCTGGAACATTCAGTACTTC. This encodes CSVMTGWNIQYF. The chain is built from TRBV29-1 and TRBJ2-4; possible D gene TRBD1, 6 bases. V was clipped by 6 bases and J by 7 bases, with 13 bases between them. CDR3 length: 12 residues. CDR1 SQVTM and CDR2 ANQGSEA come from the germline V gene.

This clonotype occurred a few times. V gene TRBV28 combines with J gene TRBJ2-7, with 11 bases identical to TRBD2. CDR3 length equals 15 residues. Losses at the gene ends were 6 bases for V and 9 bases for J; bases not matched to a gene: 13. Germline V gene sequence: CDR1 MDHEN, CDR2 SYDVKM. The DNA for the CDR3 is TGTGCCAGCAGATCCCACCCGGGACTAGCGGCATTGCAGTACTTC. The encoded protein is CASRSHPGLAALQYF. Variable domain in full (rest from reference TRBV28 and TRBJ2-7): DVKVTQSSRYLVKRTGEKVFLECVQDMDHENMFWYRQDPGLGLRLIYFSYDVKMKEKGDIPEGYSVSREKKERFSLILESASTNQTSMYLCASRSHPGLAALQYFGPGTRLTVT.

The CDR3 loop is CASPDGKVYEAFF. The CDR3 DNA sequence: TGTGCCAGCCCGGACGGTAAAGTTTATGAAGCTTTCTTT. J is TRBJ1-1 and V is TRBV6-4; no definite D call. CDR1 is MRHNA and CDR2 is SNTAGT in the germline V gene. Trimming removed 8 bases from V and 7 bases from J, with 17 bases in between. The CDR3 runs to 13 residues.

The chain links TRBV2 to TRBJ1-4; TRBD1 might be the D (5 bases). V lost 6 bases, J lost 8 bases, and 19 bases lay in between. The CDR3 sequence is 15 residues long. Germline V gene lookup returns CDR1 SNHLY and CDR2 FYNNEI. Here the CDR3 reads CASSGGGTWEEKLFF. The CDR3 region has the DNA TGTGCCAGCAGCGGCGGGGGGACCTGGGAGGAAAAACTGTTTTTT. The full variable domain, in which reference TRBV2 and TRBJ1-4 provide the parts outside the CDR3, is EPEVTQTPSHQVTQMGQEVILRCVPISNHLYFYWYRQILGQKVEFLVSFYNNEISEKSEIFDDQFSVERPDGSNFTLKIRSTKLEDSAMYFCASSGGGTWEEKLFFGSGTQLSVL.

A remark on this clonotype: The CDR3 does not end in the conserved phenylalanine or tryptophan, so this is likely a read error. The rearrangement joins TRBV7-3 to TRBJ1-5; 10 nucleotides line up with TRBD1. CDR3 length: 16 residues. With V trimmed by 2 bases and J by 4 bases, 5 bases remained unmatched. Germline-derived CDR1 and CDR2 are SGHTA and FQGTGA. The CDR3 bases are TGTGCCAGCAGCTTATCCGACAGGGGGCATAATCAGCCCCAGCATCTT. It yields the protein CASSLSDRGHNQPQHL.

This clonotype was recorded a few times. The chain uses TRBV29-1 and TRBJ1-2; a weak D match, TRBD1 (6 bases). This CDR3 has 12 residues. Trimming removed 4 bases from V and 8 bases from J, with 14 bases in between. Germline CDR1 is SQVTM and CDR2 is ANQGSEA. The CDR3 reads CSVGSQGRGYTF. As DNA, the CDR3 is TGCAGCGTTGGTTCACAGGGCCGGGGCTACACCTTC.

This clonotype was detected ten times or more. The gene calls are TRBV29-1 and TRBJ1-1; 7 bases are shared with TRBD1. This CDR3 is built from 13 residues. V gave up 5 bases and J gave up 1 base; unmatched junction bases: 4. The germline V gene has CDR1 SQVTM and CDR2 ANQGSEA. CDR3 sequence: CSVLDRKNTEAFF. For the CDR3, the DNA is TGCAGCGTTCTGGACAGGAAGAACACTGAAGCTTTCTTT.

This rearrangement joins TRBV20-1 to TRBJ2-5; D is uncertain. V shed 6 bases and J shed 0 bases, with 11 bases lying between them. The germline gives CDR1 DFQATT, CDR2 SNEGSKA (reference sequence). The CDR3 totals 13 residues. CDR3 region: CSAPPTDQETQYF. The CDR3 coding sequence is TGCAGTGCCCCCCCCACAGACCAAGAGACCCAGTACTTC.

This clonotype was found many times. The genes are TRBV12-3 or TRBV12-4 and TRBJ2-2, with 9 bases fitting TRBD2. The CDR3 runs 17 residues. Germline trimming cut 7 bases from V and 6 bases from J; bases unmatched to any gene: 15. In DNA, the CDR3 is TGTGCCAGCACCAAGGGTCGCGGGAGGGCCATAGCCGGGGAGCTGTTTTTT. Translation: CASTKGRGRAIAGELFF.

This chain joins TRBV10-3 and TRBJ2-4; TRBD1 aligns across 8 bases. With V trimmed by 4 bases and J by 7 bases, 12 bases remained unmatched. CDR3 length: 16 amino acids. Per the germline V gene, CDR1 is ENHRY and CDR2 is SYGVKD. The CDR3 spells CAISGDRREEINIQYF. CDR3 nucleotide sequence: TGTGCCATCAGTGGGGACAGGAGGGAGGAAATTAACATTCAGTACTTC.

There are many counts of this clonotype. The V gene is TRBV27, the J gene TRBJ2-7; tentatively, D is TRBD2 (7 bases). This CDR3 is built from 15 residues. CDR1 is MNHEY, CDR2 SMNVEV, per germline (reference sequence). Trimming took 2 bases from V and 4 from J, leaving 15 bases between them. The CDR3 sequence is CASSLMIGGGYEQYF. As DNA, the CDR3 is TGTGCCAGCAGTTTAATGATAGGGGGGGGTTACGAGCAGTACTTC.